The 6 T cell receptor beta chains in this list originate from one sample, sequenced in a study of CD8+ T cells in alopecia areata. Sequencing relied on a cDNA template that was reverse transcribed from extracted RNA. Clones were read by immunoSEQ multiplex PCR, and TCRdb kept only the in-frame ones, dropping some. The sample has around 100,000 clones; 55% are singletons. Sequencing was done on a sample of CD4+ T cells sorted from blood. These receptors all stem from a human donor in good health.

The rearrangement links TRBV30 to TRBJ1-4, with D hard to call. Germline values: CDR1 GTSNPN, CDR2 SVGIG (reference sequence). There are 13 residues in the CDR3. Trimming took off 4 bases at V and 3 bases at J, with 9 bases between the two ends. CDR3 DNA: TGTGCCTGGACGGCAGGCTCTAATGAAAAACTGTTTTTT. This encodes CAWTAGSNEKLFF.

This chain uses TRBV4-2 with TRBJ2-3; D gene ambiguous. The V gene lost 0 bases and the J gene lost 2 bases, with 9 bases spanning the gap. Germline V gene sequence: CDR1 LGHNA, CDR2 YNFKEQ. The CDR3 is made up of 15 amino acids. The CDR3 reads CASSQDGPPTDTQYF. The CDR3 DNA sequence: TGTGCCAGCAGCCAAGACGGCCCCCCCACAGATACGCAGTATTTT.

The gene calls are TRBV4-3 and TRBJ2-3; 8 nucleotides agree with TRBD2. With V trimmed by 4 bases and J by 0 bases, 9 bases remained unmatched. CDR3 length: 17 amino acids. The germline gives CDR1 LGHNA, CDR2 YSLEER. CDR3 amino acids: CASSPSGSGVSTDTQYF. The CDR3 DNA is TGCGCCAGCAGCCCCTCGGGTAGCGGGGTCAGCACAGATACGCAGTATTTT.

This clone has only a few counts. CDR3 region: CATSTRQSFNSPLHF. CDR3 bases: TGTGCCACCTCGACCCGACAGAGTTTCAATTCACCCCTCCACTTT. The chain has TRBV6-5 and TRBJ1-6; tentative D call: TRBD1 (5 bases). In germline, CDR1 is MNHEY, CDR2 SVGAGI. The CDR3 has 15 amino acids. The V gene lost 10 bases and the J gene lost 7 bases, with 20 bases spanning the gap.

The chain carries TRBV2 and TRBJ2-2; D unresolved. The CDR3 length is 12 residues. V was shortened by 8 bases and J by 5 bases, with 9 bases between the two germline ends. Germline V gene data show CDR1 as SNHLY and CDR2 as FYNNEI. The CDR3 DNA reads TGTGCCAGCCAATCGGCGACCGGGGAGCTGTTTTTT. This translates into CASQSATGELFF.

This chain connects TRBV29-1 to TRBJ1-2, with 7 bases lining up with TRBD1. Per the germline V gene, CDR1 is SQVTM and CDR2 is ANQGSEA. This CDR3 has 15 amino acids. The V segment lost 3 bases and the J segment 1 base; nucleotides outside the gene matches: 8. The CDR3 here is CSVERAYRGNYGYTF. CDR3 DNA sequence: TGCAGCGTTGAGCGGGCCTACAGGGGTAACTATGGCTACACCTTC.